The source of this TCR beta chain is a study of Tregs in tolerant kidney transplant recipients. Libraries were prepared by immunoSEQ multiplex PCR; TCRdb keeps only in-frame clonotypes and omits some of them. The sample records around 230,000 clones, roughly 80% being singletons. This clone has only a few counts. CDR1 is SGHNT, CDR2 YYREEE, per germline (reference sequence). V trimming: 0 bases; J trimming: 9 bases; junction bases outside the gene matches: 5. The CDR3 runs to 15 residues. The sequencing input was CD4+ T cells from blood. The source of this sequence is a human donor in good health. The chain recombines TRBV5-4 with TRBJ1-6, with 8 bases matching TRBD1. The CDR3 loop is CASSLAQGAGSPLHF. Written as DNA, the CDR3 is TGTGCCAGCAGCTTGGCCCAGGGGGCTGGTTCACCCCTCCACTTT.